The 27 T cell receptor beta chains listed next were all sequenced from one sample in a study of a mutant IDH1 vaccine in newly diagnosed glioma. Documented time point: week 35, safety follow-up. Vaccine doses each comprised 300 ug of mutant IDH1 20-mer peptide, with topical imiquimod. Using immunoSEQ multiplex PCR, the repertoire was profiled, and TCRdb retains in-frame clones only, with some absent. Counted here are about 69,000 clones, around 84% occurring once; the ten biggest clones make up 1.5% to 2.5%. Their recognized antigens are unknown. The sample consisted of PBMCs, taken from a glioma patient whose treatment included an IDH1 peptide vaccine. Receptor source: a man aged 25-45 years with glioma.

The genes are TRBV14 and TRBJ2-7; possible D gene TRBD2, 6 bases. This CDR3 is 16 amino acids long. CDR1 and CDR2 from the germline V gene are SGHDN and FVKESK. Trimming pared 1 base from V and 2 bases from J, leaving 15 bases between. The CDR3 nucleotides read TGTGCCAGCAGCCAAGGTTGGGGCGGGAAGGCCTACGAGCAGTACTTC. Amino acids: CASSQGWGGKAYEQYF.

J is TRBJ1-1 and V is TRBV28; a possible D gene is TRBD1 (6 bases). This CDR3 spans 15 amino acids. Trimming left V 6 bases short and J 3 bases short, with 17 bases between. Germline CDR1 is MDHEN and CDR2 is SYDVKM. CDR3 protein: CASSTLGGPDTEAFF. The CDR3 DNA reads as TGTGCCAGCAGCACCCTTGGGGGCCCGGACACTGAAGCTTTCTTT.

CDR3 in DNA: TGTGCCAGCAGCCCGGTACGGGACATTGAAAAACTGTTTTTT. Translated: CASSPVRDIEKLFF. The chain links TRBV7-9 to TRBJ1-4; maybe TRBD1 (6 bases). The germline V and J ends were trimmed by 5 bases and 7 bases, with 14 bases remaining between them. Germline V gene lookup returns CDR1 SEHNR and CDR2 FQNEAQ (reference sequence). CDR3 length equals 14 residues.

The chain carries TRBV7-6 and TRBJ1-1; 12 bases fit TRBD1. Germline CDR1 and CDR2: SGHVS and FNYEAQ. The length of the CDR3 is 16 residues. The V gene end was trimmed by 5 bases and the J gene end by 4 bases; junction bases not matched to a gene: 8. As DNA, the CDR3 is TGTGCCAGCAGCGGTAGGGACAGGGGGCTTGTCACTGAAGCTTTCTTT. It specifies CASSGRDRGLVTEAFF. The whole variable domain, filled in from reference TRBV7-6 and TRBJ1-1, reads GAGVSQSPRYKVTKRGQDVALRCDPISGHVSLYWYRQALGQGPEFLTYFNYEAQQDKSGLPNDRFSAERPEGSISTLTIQRTEQRDSAMYRCASSGRDRGLVTEAFFGQGTRLTVV.

Concerning this clone itself: Mismatch with germline at one junction end may stem from a read error. This chain connects TRBV6-5 to TRBJ2-5; the D is unclear. The CDR3 loop spans 13 amino acids. Germline loops: CDR1 MNHEY, CDR2 SVGAGI. The CDR3 nucleotides are TGTGCCAGCAGTTACGGGCTAGGAGAGACCCGGTACTTC. Translated, it gives CASSYGLGETRYF.

This clone showed up just a few times. Distinct nucleotide sequences in the sample also encode this CDR3. This sequence joins TRBV27 and TRBJ1-1; no reliable D call. The V and J ends lost 3 bases and 7 bases respectively, with 12 bases between them. Per the germline V gene, CDR1 is MNHEY and CDR2 is SMNVEV (reference sequence). The CDR3 loop spans 13 amino acids. As DNA, the CDR3 is TGTGCCAGCAGTTTTGGGCGTGAAGGTGAAGCTTTCTTT. This sequence encodes CASSFGREGEAFF.

The chain couples TRBV9 to TRBJ2-2; D is possibly TRBD2 (7 bases). V lost 2 bases and J 4 bases, leaving 15 bases between the germline ends. Per the germline V gene, CDR1 is SGDLS and CDR2 is YYNGEE. The CDR3 sequence is 16 residues long. The CDR3 DNA reads TGTGCCAGCAGCGTGGGGGGGCTAGCCCTCACCGGGGAGCTGTTTTTT. Encoded protein: CASSVGGLALTGELFF.

V usage is TRBV6-6 and J usage is TRBJ1-3; D is unresolved. Germline V lookup: CDR1 MNHNY, CDR2 SVGAGI (reference sequence). With 4 bases removed from V and 2 bases from J, the gap between germline ends came to 9 bases. There are 14 residues in the CDR3. In nucleotides, the CDR3 is TGTGCCAGCAGTTTAACGGGTCCTGGAAACACCATATATTTT. This translates into CASSLTGPGNTIYF.

This clone is a singleton in its sample. The rearrangement uses TRBV20-1 and TRBJ2-1; D remains ambiguous. This CDR3 region has 11 residues. CDR1 and CDR2 (germline): DFQATT, SNEGSKA (reference sequence). V lost 6 bases, J lost 10 bases, and 13 bases lay in between. The CDR3 sequence: CSARPEEEQFF. As DNA, the CDR3 is TGCAGTGCCCGACCCGAGGAGGAGCAGTTCTTC.

This clone was seen once. In DNA form, the CDR3 reads TGCGCCAGCAGCTTGGCCAAAGAAACTTGGGGATTGAACACTGAAGCTTTCTTT. Translating gives CASSLAKETWGLNTEAFF. The chain links TRBV5-1 to TRBJ1-1; D unclear. CDR3 length: 18 residues. The germline V gene encodes CDR1 SGHRS and CDR2 YFSETQ. V dropped 0 bases and J dropped 0 bases, with 18 bases sitting between them.

V is TRBV6-6 and J is TRBJ2-7, with D maybe TRBD1 (5 bases). Germline loops: CDR1 MNHNY, CDR2 SVGAGI (reference sequence). CDR3 size: 13 residues. Trimming removed 2 bases from V and 6 bases from J, with 11 bases in between. Written as DNA, the CDR3 is TGTGCCAGCAGTTACCCGACAGATGCCGAGCAGTACTTC. This gives the protein CASSYPTDAEQYF.

The CDR3 loop is CASSVGGEPSYEQYF. CDR3 in DNA: TGTGCCAGCAGCGTAGGCGGGGAACCCTCCTACGAGCAGTACTTC. The chain couples TRBV9 to TRBJ2-7; tentative D call: TRBD2 (6 bases). V lost 0 bases and J lost 0, with 10 bases in between. This CDR3 contains 15 residues. Germline V gives CDR1 SGDLS, CDR2 YYNGEE.

This clone has only a few counts. The CDR3 loop is CASSLSYEQYF. Written as DNA, the CDR3 is TGTGCCAGCAGCCTATCCTACGAGCAGTACTTC. The gene calls are TRBV7-9 and TRBJ2-7; the D is unclear. Germline CDR1 reads SEHNR; CDR2 reads FQNEAQ (reference sequence). Trimming stripped 5 bases from V and 1 base from J, with 3 bases between. The CDR3 is 11 amino acids.

The chain employs TRBV13 and TRBJ2-6; TRBD1 agrees at 10 bases. This CDR3 has 18 residues. Germline CDR1 PRHDT, CDR2 FYEKMQ (reference sequence). J was trimmed by 2 bases and V by 6 bases; bases with no gene match: 10. This CDR3 reads CASRESGTGATGANVLTF. The CDR3 region has the DNA TGTGCCAGCAGAGAATCCGGGACAGGGGCCACTGGGGCCAACGTCCTGACTTTC.

The rearrangement uses TRBV6-1 and TRBJ1-5; 8 positions match TRBD1. CDR1 is MNHNS, CDR2 SASEGT, per germline. The CDR3 has 17 residues. V dropped 1 base and J dropped 1; count of bases not matched to a gene: 6. CDR3 loop: CASSEVPRGQSNQPQHF. Written as DNA, the CDR3 is TGTGCCAGCAGTGAAGTCCCCAGGGGGCAAAGCAATCAGCCCCAGCATTTT.

This rearrangement joins TRBV5-6 to TRBJ1-1; D gene ambiguous. The germline CDR1 and CDR2 sequences are SGHDT and YYEEEE. There are 16 residues in the CDR3. The ends were cut back, 2 bases at V and 4 bases at J, with 18 bases in the middle. The CDR3 coding sequence is TGTGCCAGCAGCTTTGGTAGCGTTCTTGGTATCACTGAAGCTTTCTTT. Translation: CASSFGSVLGITEAFF.

This clone occurred a few times. This chain links TRBV14 with TRBJ1-1, with D unresolved. Germline CDR1 is SGHDN and CDR2 is FVKESK. The ends were cut back, 0 bases at V and 6 bases at J, with 11 bases in the middle. CDR3 length equals 14 residues. The CDR3 DNA sequence: TGTGCCAGCAGCCAAGATGTTCGTGCCGCTGAAGCTTTCTTT. Translated: CASSQDVRAAEAFF.

The V gene is TRBV30, the J gene TRBJ2-5; 10 nucleotides line up with TRBD1. Germline V lookup: CDR1 GTSNPN, CDR2 SVGIG (reference sequence). V was clipped by 3 bases and J by 4 bases; unmatched bases: 2. The CDR3 runs to 13 residues. The CDR3 nucleotides are TGTGCCTGGAGGGACAGGGGGGCAGAGACCCAGTACTTC. Amino acid sequence: CAWRDRGAETQYF.

J is TRBJ2-7 and V is TRBV5-6; TRBD1 agrees at 9 bases. CDR3 length: 14 amino acids. V gave up 4 bases and J gave up 5 bases; unmatched junction bases: 7. Germline values: CDR1 SGHDT, CDR2 YYEEEE. In DNA, the CDR3 is TGTGCCAGCAGCACCGGACAGGGGAGGAACGAGCAGTACTTC. It is translated as CASSTGQGRNEQYF.

The chain combines TRBV9 with TRBJ2-3, with 9 bases identical to TRBD2. The CDR3 has 16 amino acids. J was trimmed by 3 bases and V by 0 bases; bases with no gene match: 5. Looked up from germline, CDR1 is SGDLS and CDR2 is YYNGEE. In DNA form, the CDR3 reads TGTGCCAGCAGCGTAGTGGGACTAGCAATGACAGATACGCAGTATTTT. Translated: CASSVVGLAMTDTQYF.

V is TRBV11-2 and J is TRBJ1-1; the match to TRBD1 covers 7 bases. V was clipped by 5 bases and J by 1 base; unmatched bases: 7. The CDR3 runs to 15 residues. Looked up from germline, CDR1 is SGHAT and CDR2 is FQNNGV. The CDR3, as DNA: TGTGCCAGCAGCCTTCGGGACAGACAGAACACTGAAGCTTTCTTT. Residues: CASSLRDRQNTEAFF.

CDR3 residues: CASSAVLHNEQFF. In DNA form, the CDR3 reads TGCGCCAGCAGCGCCGTCCTACACAATGAGCAGTTCTTC. The chain is built from TRBV5-1 and TRBJ2-1; D gene ambiguous. The V end lost 4 bases, the J end lost 5 bases, and 10 bases lay between the germline ends. Germline V gives CDR1 SGHRS, CDR2 YFSETQ. This CDR3 is 13 amino acids long.

This rearrangement joins TRBV7-8 to TRBJ2-1, with a weak D call TRBD2 (5 bases). The CDR3 consists of 16 residues. Germline V gene data show CDR1 as SGHVS and CDR2 as FQNEAQ. Between the trimmed V and J ends, which lost 0 bases and 2 bases, there was a span of 11 bases. The CDR3 DNA reads as TGTGCCAGCAGCTTAGCTAGAGCGGAACCCTACAATGAGCAGTTCTTC. This encodes CASSLARAEPYNEQFF.

This clone was seen only once. The chain joins TRBV28 to TRBJ1-5, with 9 bases identical to TRBD1. Germline CDR1 reads MDHEN; CDR2 reads SYDVKM. This CDR3 comprises 16 residues. V was clipped by 5 bases and J by 1 base; unmatched bases: 6. CDR3 in DNA: TGTGCCAGCAGTCCGGACAGGGGCCGGAGCAATCAGCCCCAGCATTTT. Protein: CASSPDRGRSNQPQHF.

J is TRBJ2-1 and V is TRBV2; 8 nucleotides align to TRBD2. Trimming removed 5 bases from V and 5 bases from J; junction bases left unmatched: 8. Germline V gives CDR1 SNHLY, CDR2 FYNNEI. The CDR3 loop spans 15 amino acids. The CDR3 DNA follows: TGTGCCAGCAGTACTCTAGCGGGCAACAACAATGAGCAGTTCTTC. Its protein product is CASSTLAGNNNEQFF.

CDR3 region: CASSPRQGPYEQYF. In DNA, the CDR3 is TGTGCCAGCAGTCCCCGACAGGGTCCCTACGAGCAGTACTTC. The chain uses TRBV6-1 and TRBJ2-7; 7 nucleotides line up with TRBD1. After removal of 5 bases from V and 2 bases from J, the junction contained 6 bases not matched to a gene. CDR3 size: 14 residues. The germline V gene has CDR1 MNHNS and CDR2 SASEGT.

The rearrangement uses TRBV28 and TRBJ2-5; TRBD2 aligns across 8 bases. This CDR3 contains 14 residues. Germline trimming cut 5 bases from V and 2 bases from J; bases unmatched to any gene: 4. Germline CDR1 is MDHEN and CDR2 is SYDVKM. The CDR3 loop is CASSATGGQETQYF. The CDR3 DNA is TGTGCCAGCAGTGCAACGGGGGGGCAAGAGACCCAGTACTTC.